Below, 31 T cell receptor beta chains from the same sample are listed, as sequenced in a study of cytomegalovirus exposure and HLA in healthy donors. The study ran its PCR with 60 Vbeta and 13 Jbeta primers. Here immunoSEQ multiplex PCR was the method, and the copy in TCRdb shows in-frame clones only, minus some. This table has about 89,000 clones, less than 85% appearing once. The sequenced sample consisted of PBMCs. Receptor source: a man aged 35-49 years in good health and CMV-seropositive.

The rearrangement joins TRBV7-6 to TRBJ2-5, with 10 bases lining up with TRBD2. CDR3 size: 15 residues. With 2 bases clipped from V and 4 bases from J, the junction kept 4 bases outside the gene matches. Germline V gene data show CDR1 as SGHVS and CDR2 as FNYEAQ. CDR3 coding DNA: TGTGCCAGCAGCTTAAGTCCTAGCGGGGGAGAGACCCAGTACTTC. Translation: CASSLSPSGGETQYF. Full variable domain (missing parts from reference TRBV7-6 and TRBJ2-5): GAGVSQSPRYKVTKRGQDVALRCDPISGHVSLYWYRQALGQGPEFLTYFNYEAQQDKSGLPNDRFSAERPEGSISTLTIQRTEQRDSAMYRCASSLSPSGGETQYFGPGTRLLVL.

The chain carries TRBV19 and TRBJ1-5; D remains ambiguous. V lost 3 bases and J lost 0, with 9 bases in between. The CDR3 is made up of 15 amino acids. Germline CDR1 and CDR2: LNHDA and SQIVND (reference sequence). The CDR3 DNA reads as TGTGCCAGTAGTATGGTGGCAGTTAGCAATCAGCCCCAGCATTTT. Protein sequence: CASSMVAVSNQPQHF. Variable domain in full (rest from reference TRBV19 and TRBJ1-5): DGGITQSPKYLFRKEGQNVTLSCEQNLNHDAMYWYRQDPGQGLRLIYYSQIVNDFQKGDIAEGYSVSREKKESFPLTVTSAQKNPTAFYLCASSMVAVSNQPQHFGDGTRLSIL.

The V and J genes are TRBV6-5 and TRBJ2-7; tentatively, D is TRBD2 (6 bases). The V end was cut by 5 bases, the J end by 7 bases, with 12 bases between. This CDR3 spans 12 amino acids. Per the germline V gene, CDR1 is MNHEY and CDR2 is SVGAGI. As DNA, the CDR3 is TGTGCCAGCAGTCCTCTGGGGGGAGAGCAGTACTTC. It codes for CASSPLGGEQYF.

The rearrangement links TRBV7-8 to TRBJ1-5; no clear D gene. The V end lost 2 bases, the J end lost 4 bases, and 6 bases lay between the germline ends. From germline, CDR1 is SGHVS and CDR2 FQNEAQ. CDR3 length: 13 residues. This chain's CDR3 is CASSLSLNQPQHF. In nucleotides, the CDR3 is TGTGCCAGCAGCTTATCCCTTAATCAGCCCCAGCATTTT.

This clone was seen only a few times. This chain uses TRBV9 with TRBJ2-5; D unresolved. The CDR3 runs to 13 residues. Trimming pared 0 bases from V and 5 bases from J, leaving 8 bases between. Per the germline V gene, CDR1 is SGDLS and CDR2 is YYNGEE. DNA of the CDR3: TGTGCCAGCAGCGTAGGACCCGGGGAGACCCAGTACTTC. Its translation: CASSVGPGETQYF. Full variable domain (outside the CDR3, taken from reference TRBV9 and TRBJ2-5): DSGVTQTPKHLITATGQRVTLRCSPRSGDLSVYWYQQSLDQGLQFLIQYYNGEERAKGNILERFSAQQFPDLHSELNLSSLELGDSALYFCASSVGPGETQYFGPGTRLLVL.

The chain links TRBV5-1 to TRBJ2-5, with 7 bases matching TRBD1. The better agreement between TRBJ2-7 and the DNA end casts doubt on the J call. Per germline, CDR1 SGHRS and CDR2 YFSETQ. The CDR3 sequence is 15 residues long. CDR3 bases: TGCGCCAGCAGCTTCTATCCCGGGACAGTCTACGAGCAGTACTTC. Protein: CASSFYPGTVYEQYF.

This sequence joins TRBV9 and TRBJ2-5; 7 nucleotides agree with TRBD1. The germline V gene encodes CDR1 SGDLS and CDR2 YYNGEE. J gave up 5 bases and V 4 bases, and 14 bases lay outside the gene matches. This CDR3 has 16 amino acids. In nucleotides, the CDR3 is TGTGCCAGCAGCCCGGAGATAAAGACAGGGACGGAGACCCAGTACTTC. It translates to CASSPEIKTGTETQYF.

The CDR3 loop is CASSGETGVGTEAFF. The CDR3 coding sequence is TGTGCCAGCAGTGGGGAGACAGGGGTGGGCACTGAAGCTTTCTTT. The chain joins TRBV2 to TRBJ1-1, with TRBD1 matching over 8 bases. Looked up from germline, CDR1 is SNHLY and CDR2 is FYNNEI. The CDR3 consists of 15 residues. V dropped 4 bases and J dropped 4; count of bases not matched to a gene: 8.

This clone was found once. This rearrangement joins TRBV27 to TRBJ2-5, with TRBD1 matching over 12 bases. Germline V gene data show CDR1 as MNHEY and CDR2 as SMNVEV (reference sequence). The J segment lost 5 bases and the V segment lost 4 bases, leaving 8 bases of the junction unmatched. The CDR3 totals 16 residues. The CDR3 sequence is CASSSYRDRGRETQYF. The CDR3 bases are TGTGCCAGCAGTTCCTACCGGGACAGGGGGCGGGAGACCCAGTACTTC.

The gene calls are TRBV2 and TRBJ1-1; weak D call: TRBD1 (5 bases). The CDR3 contains 13 residues. Germline V gene lookup returns CDR1 SNHLY and CDR2 FYNNEI. V dropped 7 bases and J dropped 1 base, with 10 bases sitting between them. The CDR3 region is CASMGLQNTEAFF. In DNA, the CDR3 is TGTGCCAGCATGGGGCTCCAGAACACTGAAGCTTTCTTT.

V is TRBV28 and J is TRBJ1-1; 10 bases agree with TRBD1. Trimming took 3 bases from V and 10 from J; bases not matched to a gene: 8. Looked up from germline, CDR1 is MDHEN and CDR2 is SYDVKM. This CDR3 spans 14 amino acids. In DNA, the CDR3 is TGTGCCAGCAGTTTCAGGACAGGGGGATTACGAGCTTTCTTT. Translated: CASSFRTGGLRAFF. The entire variable domain, with the rest obtained from reference TRBV28 and TRBJ1-1, is as follows: DVKVTQSSRYLVKRTGEKVFLECVQDMDHENMFWYRQDPGLGLRLIYFSYDVKMKEKGDIPEGYSVSREKKERFSLILESASTNQTSMYLCASSFRTGGLRAFFGQGTRLTVV.

This chain uses TRBV6-1 with TRBJ1-1, with TRBD1 matching over 8 bases. The junction had 6 bases not matched to a gene; V was cut back by 4 bases and J by 5 bases. The germline CDR1 and CDR2 sequences are MNHNS and SASEGT. The CDR3 has 14 amino acids. DNA for the CDR3: TGTGCCAGCAGTGGGACAGGGTGGGGGACTGAAGCTTTCTTT. Amino acid sequence: CASSGTGWGTEAFF.

The rearrangement uses TRBV4-2 and TRBJ2-1, with 10 bases matching TRBD2. The CDR3 runs 15 residues. Germline V gene lookup returns CDR1 LGHNA and CDR2 YNFKEQ. V shed 2 bases and J 8 bases; nucleotides not matched to a gene: 6. CDR3 region: CASSQKREGRDEQFF. CDR3 in DNA: TGTGCCAGCAGCCAAAAGCGGGAGGGCCGGGATGAGCAGTTCTTC.

The genes are TRBV6-1 and TRBJ1-2, with 8 bases that match TRBD1. The CDR3 totals 14 residues. The J segment lost 4 bases and the V segment lost 5 bases, leaving 6 bases of the junction unmatched. Per the germline V gene, CDR1 is MNHNS and CDR2 is SASEGT. In nucleotides, the CDR3 is TGTGCCAGCAGTATGACAGGGGCCGGCTATGGCTACACCTTC. Translation gives CASSMTGAGYGYTF.

This clone was detected only once. The rearrangement uses TRBV18 and TRBJ1-1; D is ambiguous. This CDR3 spans 14 amino acids. The V and J ends lost 5 bases and 2 bases respectively, with 12 bases between them. Germline lookup yields CDR1 KGHSH and CDR2 LQKENI. CDR3 region: CASSSDLSNTEAFF. The CDR3 DNA is TGTGCCAGCTCATCTGACTTGAGCAACACTGAAGCTTTCTTT.

The J gene is TRBJ2-7, the V gene TRBV13, with unresolved D. Germline V gene data show CDR1 as PRHDT and CDR2 as FYEKMQ (reference sequence). This CDR3 is 13 amino acids long. Trimming pared 5 bases from V and 1 base from J, leaving 9 bases between. Here the CDR3 reads CASSPPFSYEQYF. CDR3 nucleotide sequence: TGTGCCAGCAGCCCCCCGTTTTCCTACGAGCAGTACTTC.

The table lists this clone with a few counts. The rearrangement uses TRBV5-1 and TRBJ2-3, with D maybe TRBD1 (5 bases). The CDR3 sequence is 16 residues long. The germline CDR1 and CDR2 sequences are SGHRS and YFSETQ. Trimming took 4 bases from V and 4 from J, leaving 19 bases between them. In DNA, the CDR3 is TGCGCCAGCAGCCCGCAGGGCCCATCCATCCCAGATACGCAGTATTTT. It encodes CASSPQGPSIPDTQYF.

V is TRBV18 and J is TRBJ2-2; 11 positions agree with TRBD2. CDR1 KGHSH and CDR2 LQKENI come from the germline V gene. The CDR3 length is 19 residues. V dropped 3 bases and J dropped 0; count of bases not matched to a gene: 9. The CDR3 region has the DNA TGTGCCAGCTCACCTATTGGACTAGCGGGTTCCTCGAACACCGGGGAGCTGTTTTTT. Amino acid sequence: CASSPIGLAGSSNTGELFF. Based on the CDR3 plus reference TRBV18 and TRBJ2-2, the full variable domain is NAGVMQNPRHLVRRRGQEARLRCSPMKGHSHVYWYRQLPEEGLKFMVYLQKENIIDESGMPKERFSAEFPKEGPSILRIQQVVRGDSAAYFCASSPIGLAGSSNTGELFFGEGSRLTVL.

V gene TRBV15 combines with J gene TRBJ2-4; perhaps TRBD2 as D (5 bases). V shed 6 bases and J shed 8 bases, with 20 bases lying between them. The CDR3 has 15 residues. Per the germline V gene, CDR1 is LNHNV and CDR2 is YYDKDF (reference sequence). In nucleotides, the CDR3 is TGTGCCACCAGTTCGGATTCGGGGTTCCGGGACATTCAGTACTTC. Translation: CATSSDSGFRDIQYF.

The chain recombines TRBV4-2 with TRBJ2-1, with D tentatively TRBD2 (5 bases). The CDR3 contains 17 residues. CDR1 is LGHNA and CDR2 is YNFKEQ in the germline V gene. Trimming stripped 1 base from V and 0 bases from J, with 13 bases between. As DNA, the CDR3 is TGTGCCAGCAGCCAAGTTTCGGCGGGCAGCTCCTACAATGAGCAGTTCTTC. Protein product: CASSQVSAGSSYNEQFF.

The chain recombines TRBV11-2 with TRBJ2-3; the match to TRBD2 covers 8 bases. V lost 3 bases and J lost 0; bases outside the gene matches: 2. Germline CDR1 SGHAT, CDR2 FQNNGV. This CDR3 is built from 15 residues. CDR3 region: CASSFSGASTDTQYF. The CDR3, as DNA: TGTGCCAGCAGCTTTAGCGGGGCTAGCACAGATACGCAGTATTTT.

The CDR3 nucleotides read TGTGCCAGCAGCTTAGGAACACGCAATGAGCAGTTCTTC. This encodes CASSLGTRNEQFF. The chain couples TRBV11-3 to TRBJ2-1; D gene unclear. The CDR3 has 13 residues. V dropped 1 base and J dropped 6 bases, with 7 bases sitting between them. Germline V gene data show CDR1 as SGHNT and CDR2 as YENEEA.

The chain is built from TRBV6-5 and TRBJ2-7, with TRBD1 matching over 7 bases. Germline CDR1 is MNHEY and CDR2 is SVGAGI. V lost 4 bases, J lost 3 bases, and 6 bases stayed unmatched. The CDR3 is 14 amino acids. CDR3 coding DNA: TGTGCCAGCAGTTCCCGGGACAGAGACTACGAGCAGTACTTC. Translated: CASSSRDRDYEQYF.

This rearrangement joins TRBV6-1 to TRBJ2-7; 8 bases line up with TRBD1. The germline V gene has CDR1 MNHNS and CDR2 SASEGT. V lost 8 bases to trimming and J lost 7 bases; unmatched junction nucleotides: 7. This CDR3 comprises 12 residues. The CDR3 DNA sequence: TGTGCCAGCTGGGGGACAGGCGGTGAGCAGTACTTC. It is translated as CASWGTGGEQYF.

This sequence joins TRBV28 and TRBJ1-2, with 10 nucleotides matching TRBD1. The CDR3 runs to 12 residues. Per germline, CDR1 MDHEN and CDR2 SYDVKM. V lost 6 bases, J lost 7 bases, and 2 bases stayed unmatched. The CDR3 nucleotides are TGTGCCAGCAGGACAGGGGGCCGTGGCTACACCTTC. This sequence encodes CASRTGGRGYTF.

J is TRBJ2-3 and V is TRBV5-1, with 16 bases aligning to TRBD2. The CDR3 extends over 16 amino acids. V gave up 4 bases and J gave up 3 bases; unmatched junction bases: 2. Germline lookup yields CDR1 SGHRS and CDR2 YFSETQ. CDR3 sequence: CASSRGLAGGTDTQYF. The CDR3 DNA reads as TGCGCCAGCAGCCGGGGACTAGCGGGGGGGACAGATACGCAGTATTTT.

V and J are TRBV6-5 and TRBJ1-3; possibly TRBD1 for D (6 bases). The CDR3 is made up of 14 amino acids. V dropped 8 bases and J dropped 0 bases, with 11 bases sitting between them. Germline V gives CDR1 MNHEY, CDR2 SVGAGI. The CDR3 DNA sequence: TGTGCCAGCTCCCTGGACAGCTCTGGAAACACCATATATTTT. Its protein is CASSLDSSGNTIYF.

The chain links TRBV13 to TRBJ2-1; TRBD2 agrees at 8 bases. CDR3 length equals 15 residues. V was clipped by 3 bases and J by 2 bases; unmatched bases: 3. The germline CDR1 and CDR2 sequences are PRHDT and FYEKMQ (reference sequence). The CDR3 bases are TGTGCCAGCAGCTTTCTAGCGGGCCCCTACAATGAGCAGTTCTTC. Its protein is CASSFLAGPYNEQFF.

The rearrangement links TRBV5-1 to TRBJ2-1; 11 bases map to TRBD2. V gave up 0 bases and J gave up 2 bases; unmatched junction bases: 1. Germline loops: CDR1 SGHRS, CDR2 YFSETQ. There are 16 residues in the CDR3. CDR3 sequence: CASSLAGLAAYNEQFF. CDR3 DNA sequence: TGCGCCAGCAGCTTGGCGGGACTAGCGGCCTACAATGAGCAGTTCTTC.

J is TRBJ2-3 and V is TRBV27, with 16 bases matching TRBD2. In germline, CDR1 is MNHEY, CDR2 SMNVEV (reference sequence). V shed 8 bases, J shed 5 bases, and the junction held 13 bases outside the gene matches. The CDR3 is made up of 18 amino acids. DNA of the CDR3: TGTGCCAGCTGCCCCGGGACTAGCGGGGGGGCCGGTAGAGATACGCAGTATTTT. The encoded protein is CASCPGTSGGAGRDTQYF.

The rearrangement joins TRBV10-2 to TRBJ2-6, with TRBD1 identical over 10 bases. There are 19 residues in the CDR3. CDR1 and CDR2 (germline): WSHSY, SAAADI. The trim removed 5 bases at V and 2 bases at J, leaving 12 bases unmatched. The CDR3 is CASSPWTGGVIAGANVLTF. The CDR3 nucleotides are TGCGCCAGCAGTCCCTGGACAGGGGGTGTTATTGCTGGGGCCAACGTCCTGACTTTC.